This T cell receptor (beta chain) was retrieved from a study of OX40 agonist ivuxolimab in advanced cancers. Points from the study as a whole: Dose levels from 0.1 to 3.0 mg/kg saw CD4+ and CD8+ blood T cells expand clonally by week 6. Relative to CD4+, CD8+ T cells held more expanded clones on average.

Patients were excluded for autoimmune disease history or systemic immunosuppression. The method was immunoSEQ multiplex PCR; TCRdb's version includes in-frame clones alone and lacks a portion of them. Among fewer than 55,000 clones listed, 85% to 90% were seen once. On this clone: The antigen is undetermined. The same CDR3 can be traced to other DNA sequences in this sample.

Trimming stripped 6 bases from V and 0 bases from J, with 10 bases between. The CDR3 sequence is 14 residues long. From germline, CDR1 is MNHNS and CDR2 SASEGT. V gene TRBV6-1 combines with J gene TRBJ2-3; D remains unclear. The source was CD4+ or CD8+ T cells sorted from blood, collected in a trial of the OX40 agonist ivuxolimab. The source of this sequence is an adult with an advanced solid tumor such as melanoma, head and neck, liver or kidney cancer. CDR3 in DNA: TGTGCCAGCAGGCCTTCTGGGAGCACAGATACGCAGTATTTT. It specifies CASRPSGSTDTQYF.